Below, 12 T cell receptor beta chains from the same sample are listed, as sequenced in a study of blood T cell repertoires in COVID-19. The assay was immunoSEQ multiplex PCR, and TCRdb's table has in-frame clones only and misses some. This table has some 270,000 clones, 89% appearing once. What was sequenced was PBMCs or T cells enriched from blood (not recorded which). All receptors derive from a woman aged 60-70 years who had recovered from COVID-19.

V usage is TRBV5-1 and J usage is TRBJ2-1; TRBD2 matches at 13 bases. Trimming took 0 bases from V and 7 from J; bases not matched to a gene: 4. Germline loops: CDR1 SGHRS, CDR2 YFSETQ. This CDR3 spans 16 amino acids. The CDR3 region is CASSLAGLAGDNEQFF. Written as DNA, the CDR3 is TGCGCCAGCAGCTTGGCTGGACTAGCGGGAGATAATGAGCAGTTCTTC.

The chain carries TRBV14 and TRBJ1-6, with D tentatively TRBD1 (6 bases). Per the germline V gene, CDR1 is SGHDN and CDR2 is FVKESK. The CDR3 sequence is 19 residues long. Trimming left V 0 bases short and J 6 bases short, with 21 bases between. This CDR3 reads CASSQDRGDTGGSNSPLHF. The DNA of the CDR3 is TGTGCCAGCAGCCAAGATCGCGGGGACACGGGAGGAAGTAATTCACCCCTCCACTTT.

The rearrangement uses TRBV6-5 and TRBJ1-1; D is uncertain. This CDR3 is 14 amino acids long. Deletions cut 6 bases from V and 1 base from J, with 12 bases between. Germline V gives CDR1 MNHEY, CDR2 SVGAGI. CDR3 in DNA: TGTGCCAGCAGCACCCCGACACAGAACACTGAAGCTTTCTTT. This encodes CASSTPTQNTEAFF.

This chain links TRBV4-1 with TRBJ2-3; TRBD2 aligns across 13 bases. Germline values: CDR1 MGHRA, CDR2 YSYEKL. Trimming took 0 bases from V and 2 from J; bases not matched to a gene: 11. CDR3 length equals 20 residues. Here the CDR3 reads CASSQDYGGTSGTYTDTQYF. Written as DNA, the CDR3 is TGCGCCAGCAGCCAAGATTACGGAGGGACTAGCGGGACCTACACAGATACGCAGTATTTT.

The V and J genes are TRBV9 and TRBJ1-3; perhaps TRBD1 as D (5 bases). This CDR3 region has 15 residues. Germline V gene sequence: CDR1 SGDLS, CDR2 YYNGEE. Trimming shortened V by 3 bases and J by 0 bases, and 10 bases separated the two germline ends. The CDR3 is CASSGTGNSGNTIYF. CDR3 bases: TGTGCCAGCAGCGGAACAGGAAACTCTGGAAACACCATATATTTT.

The V gene is TRBV29-1, the J gene TRBJ2-1, with 8 bases fitting TRBD2. The ends lost 4 bases at V and 6 bases at J; junction bases unmatched: 5. Germline values: CDR1 SQVTM, CDR2 ANQGSEA. CDR3 length: 13 amino acids. CDR3 in amino acids: CSVVREVSNEQFF. For the CDR3, the DNA is TGCAGCGTTGTGCGGGAGGTTAGCAATGAGCAGTTCTTC.

CDR3 sequence (DNA): TGTGCCAGCAGCCCTCGACTAGCGGGGGGTCAAGAGACCCAGTACTTC. Translating it yields CASSPRLAGGQETQYF. The chain is built from TRBV9 and TRBJ2-5, with 13 bases lining up with TRBD2. Looked up from germline, CDR1 is SGDLS and CDR2 is YYNGEE. The V and J ends lost 4 bases and 2 bases, in that order; junction bases with no gene match: 5. The CDR3 spans 16 residues. The full variable domain, its missing parts supplied by reference TRBV9 and TRBJ2-5, is DSGVTQTPKHLITATGQRVTLRCSPRSGDLSVYWYQQSLDQGLQFLIQYYNGEERAKGNILERFSAQQFPDLHSELNLSSLELGDSALYFCASSPRLAGGQETQYFGPGTRLLVL.

J is TRBJ2-3 and V is TRBV29-1; 12 nucleotides line up with TRBD2. With 4 bases clipped from V and 6 bases from J, the junction kept 11 bases outside the gene matches. Germline CDR1 SQVTM, CDR2 ANQGSEA. There are 16 residues in the CDR3. The CDR3 DNA is TGCAGCGTTGCCCAGACTAGCGGGGGATCCATTGATACGCAGTATTTT. It specifies CSVAQTSGGSIDTQYF.

This sequence joins TRBV2 and TRBJ2-5, with TRBD1 matching 8 bases. In germline, CDR1 is SNHLY, CDR2 FYNNEI. The V segment lost 7 bases and the J segment 4 bases; nucleotides outside the gene matches: 5. This CDR3 has 13 amino acids. This CDR3 is CASTDRGRETQYF. CDR3 coding DNA: TGTGCCAGCACCGACAGGGGTCGAGAGACCCAGTACTTC.

This clone was recorded only once. The rearrangement uses TRBV27 and TRBJ1-1; no reliable D call. V lost 6 bases and J 5 bases, leaving 10 bases between the germline ends. Germline loops: CDR1 MNHEY, CDR2 SMNVEV (reference sequence). The CDR3 totals 12 residues. The CDR3 coding sequence is TGTGCCAGCAGGCAACCGGGAACTGAAGCTTTCTTT. This sequence encodes CASRQPGTEAFF.

V is TRBV7-9 and J is TRBJ1-5; D gene uncertain. Germline values: CDR1 SEHNR, CDR2 FQNEAQ (reference sequence). The CDR3 extends over 13 amino acids. Trimming removed 4 bases at V and 0 bases at J, with 4 bases between. The CDR3 bases are TGTGCCAGCAGCTCCCATAGCAATCAGCCCCAGCATTTT. Translating gives CASSSHSNQPQHF.

This chain connects TRBV14 to TRBJ2-2; 13 bases are shared with TRBD2. V lost 8 bases and J lost 7; bases outside the gene matches: 7. Germline V gene data show CDR1 as SGHDN and CDR2 as FVKESK. The CDR3 runs to 15 residues. CDR3: CASRRTSGRFGELFF. Written as DNA, the CDR3 is TGTGCCAGCCGAAGGACTAGCGGGAGATTCGGGGAGCTGTTTTTT.